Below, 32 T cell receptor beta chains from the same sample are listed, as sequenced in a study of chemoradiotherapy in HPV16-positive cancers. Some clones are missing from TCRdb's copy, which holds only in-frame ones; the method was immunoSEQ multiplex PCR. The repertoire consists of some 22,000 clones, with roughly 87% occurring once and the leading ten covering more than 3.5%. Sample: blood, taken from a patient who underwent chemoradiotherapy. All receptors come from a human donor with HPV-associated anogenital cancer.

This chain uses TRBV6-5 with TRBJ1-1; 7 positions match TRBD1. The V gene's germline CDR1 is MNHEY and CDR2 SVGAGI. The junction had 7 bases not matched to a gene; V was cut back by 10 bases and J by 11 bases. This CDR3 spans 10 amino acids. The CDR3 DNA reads TGTGCCACCGGAGACAGGGATGCTTTCTTT. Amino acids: CATGDRDAFF.

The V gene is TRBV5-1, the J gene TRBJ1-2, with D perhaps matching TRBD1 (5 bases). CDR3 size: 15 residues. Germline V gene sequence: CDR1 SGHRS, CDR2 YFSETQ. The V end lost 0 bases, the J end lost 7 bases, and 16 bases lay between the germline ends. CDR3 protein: CASSLVQGNKSGYTF. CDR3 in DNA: TGCGCCAGCAGCTTGGTTCAGGGAAATAAAAGTGGCTACACCTTC.

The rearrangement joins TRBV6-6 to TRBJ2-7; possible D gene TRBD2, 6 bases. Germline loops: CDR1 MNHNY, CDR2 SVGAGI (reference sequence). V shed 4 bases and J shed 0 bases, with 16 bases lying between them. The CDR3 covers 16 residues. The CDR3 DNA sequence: TGTGCCAGCAGTTCCTTGGACTATTTATCCTCCTACGAGCAGTACTTC. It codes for CASSSLDYLSSYEQYF.

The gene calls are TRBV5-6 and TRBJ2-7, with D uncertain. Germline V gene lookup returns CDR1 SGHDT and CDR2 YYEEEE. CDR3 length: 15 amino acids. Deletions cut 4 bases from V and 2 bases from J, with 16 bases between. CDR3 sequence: CASSPGPRWPYEQYF. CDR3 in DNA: TGTGCCAGCAGCCCCGGGCCCCGTTGGCCCTACGAGCAGTACTTC.

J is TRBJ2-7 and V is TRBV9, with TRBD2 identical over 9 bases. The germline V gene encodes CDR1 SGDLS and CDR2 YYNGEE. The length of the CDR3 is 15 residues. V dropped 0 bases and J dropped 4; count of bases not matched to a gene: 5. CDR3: CASSVAISGSYEQYF. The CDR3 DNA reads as TGTGCCAGCAGCGTAGCTATTAGCGGGAGTTACGAGCAGTACTTC.

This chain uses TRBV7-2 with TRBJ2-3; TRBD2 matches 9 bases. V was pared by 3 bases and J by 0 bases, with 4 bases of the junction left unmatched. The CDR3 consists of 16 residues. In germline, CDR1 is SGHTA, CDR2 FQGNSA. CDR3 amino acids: CASSFLLAGSTDTQYF. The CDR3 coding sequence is TGTGCCAGCAGCTTCCTCCTAGCGGGGAGCACAGATACGCAGTATTTT.

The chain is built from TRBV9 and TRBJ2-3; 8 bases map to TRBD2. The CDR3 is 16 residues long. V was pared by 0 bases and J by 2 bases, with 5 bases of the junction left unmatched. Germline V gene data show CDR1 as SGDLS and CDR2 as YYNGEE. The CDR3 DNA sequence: TGTGCCAGCAGCGTAGCGGGCGGGAGGAACACAGATACGCAGTATTTT. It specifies CASSVAGGRNTDTQYF.

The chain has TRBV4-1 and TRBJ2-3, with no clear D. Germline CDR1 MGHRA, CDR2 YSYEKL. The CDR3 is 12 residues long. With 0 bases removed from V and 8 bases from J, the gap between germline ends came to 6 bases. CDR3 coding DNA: TGCGCCAGCAGCCAAGATCCGGGTACGCAGTATTTT. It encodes CASSQDPGTQYF.

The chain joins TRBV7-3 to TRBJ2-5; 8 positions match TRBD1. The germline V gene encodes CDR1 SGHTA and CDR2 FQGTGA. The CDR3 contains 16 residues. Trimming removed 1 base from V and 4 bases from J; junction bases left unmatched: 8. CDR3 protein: CASSLRGRTGLETQYF. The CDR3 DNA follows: TGTGCCAGCAGCTTAAGGGGGAGGACAGGGCTAGAGACCCAGTACTTC.

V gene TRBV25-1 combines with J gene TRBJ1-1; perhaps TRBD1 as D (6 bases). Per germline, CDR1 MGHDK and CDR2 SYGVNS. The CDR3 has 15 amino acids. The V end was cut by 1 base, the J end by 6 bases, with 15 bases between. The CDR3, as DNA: TGTGCCAGCAGTGAATTCACAGGGCGATTATCTGAAGCTTTCTTT. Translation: CASSEFTGRLSEAFF. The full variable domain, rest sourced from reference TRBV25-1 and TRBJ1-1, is EADIYQTPRYLVIGTGKKITLECSQTMGHDKMYWYQQDPGMELHLIHYSYGVNSTEKGDLSSESTVSRIRTEHFPLTLESARPSHTSQYLCASSEFTGRLSEAFFGQGTRLTVV.

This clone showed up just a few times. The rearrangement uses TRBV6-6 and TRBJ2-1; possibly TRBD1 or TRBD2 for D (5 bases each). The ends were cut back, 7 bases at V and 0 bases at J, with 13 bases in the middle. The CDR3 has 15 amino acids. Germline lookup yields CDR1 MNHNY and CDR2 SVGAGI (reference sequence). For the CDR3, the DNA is TGTGCCAGCAAGGGACGCCAGAGCTCCTACAATGAGCAGTTCTTC. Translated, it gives CASKGRQSSYNEQFF.

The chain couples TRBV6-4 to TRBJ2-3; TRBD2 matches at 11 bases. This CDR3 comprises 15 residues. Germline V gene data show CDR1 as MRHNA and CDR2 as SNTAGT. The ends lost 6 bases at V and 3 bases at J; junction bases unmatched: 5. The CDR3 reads CASSSTSGSTDTQYF. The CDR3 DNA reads TGTGCCAGCAGCTCTACTAGCGGGAGTACAGATACGCAGTATTTT.

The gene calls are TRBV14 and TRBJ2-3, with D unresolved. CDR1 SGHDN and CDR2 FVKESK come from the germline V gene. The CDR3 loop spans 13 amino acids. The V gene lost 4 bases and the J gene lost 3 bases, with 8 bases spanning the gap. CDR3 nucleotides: TGTGCCAGCAGCCTCTTTTTGACAGATACGCAGTATTTT. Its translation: CASSLFLTDTQYF.

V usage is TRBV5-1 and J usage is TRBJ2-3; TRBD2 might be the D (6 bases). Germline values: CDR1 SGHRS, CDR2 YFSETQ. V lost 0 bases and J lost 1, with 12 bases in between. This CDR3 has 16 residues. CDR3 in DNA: TGCGCCAGCAGCTTGGCGGGAGAGGCCCGCACAGATACGCAGTATTTT. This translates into CASSLAGEARTDTQYF.

This CDR3 reads CASSLANRNEQFF. CDR3 DNA sequence: TGTGCCAGCAGCTTAGCTAACCGCAATGAGCAGTTCTTC. V gene TRBV7-2 combines with J gene TRBJ2-1; D gene ambiguous. V was pared by 0 bases and J by 6 bases, with 6 bases between. Germline CDR1 is SGHTA and CDR2 is FQGNSA. The length of the CDR3 is 13 residues.

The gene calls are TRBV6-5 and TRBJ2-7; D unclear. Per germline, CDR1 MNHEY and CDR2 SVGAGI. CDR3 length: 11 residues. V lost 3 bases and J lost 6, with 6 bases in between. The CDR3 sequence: CASSYVGEQYF. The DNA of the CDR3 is TGTGCCAGCAGTTATGTGGGCGAGCAGTACTTC.

As DNA, the CDR3 is TGTGCCAGCTCACCAGCCATCTCGGGGGGCCGCACTGAAGCTTTCTTT. As protein: CASSPAISGGRTEAFF. The chain couples TRBV18 to TRBJ1-1; D may be TRBD1 (6 bases). Trimming pared 2 bases from V and 4 bases from J, leaving 17 bases between. CDR1 is KGHSH, CDR2 LQKENI, per germline. The CDR3 is made up of 16 amino acids.

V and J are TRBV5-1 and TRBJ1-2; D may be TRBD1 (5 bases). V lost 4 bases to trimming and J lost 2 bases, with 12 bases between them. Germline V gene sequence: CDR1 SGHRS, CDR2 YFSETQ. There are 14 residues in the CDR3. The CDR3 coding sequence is TGCGCCAGCAGCGTGACCCGGGGGAACTATGGCTACACCTTC. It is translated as CASSVTRGNYGYTF.

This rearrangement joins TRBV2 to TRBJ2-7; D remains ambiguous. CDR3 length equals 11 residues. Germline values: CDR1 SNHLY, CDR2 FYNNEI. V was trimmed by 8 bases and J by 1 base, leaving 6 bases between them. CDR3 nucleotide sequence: TGTGCCAGCGTACAGTCCTACGAGCAGTACTTC. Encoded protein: CASVQSYEQYF.

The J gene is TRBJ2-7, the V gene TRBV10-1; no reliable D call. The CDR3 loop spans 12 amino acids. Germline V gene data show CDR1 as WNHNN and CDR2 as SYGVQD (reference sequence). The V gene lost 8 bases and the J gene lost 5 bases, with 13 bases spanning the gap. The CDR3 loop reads CASDATLHEQYF. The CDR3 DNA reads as TGCGCCAGCGATGCCACCCTCCACGAGCAGTACTTC.

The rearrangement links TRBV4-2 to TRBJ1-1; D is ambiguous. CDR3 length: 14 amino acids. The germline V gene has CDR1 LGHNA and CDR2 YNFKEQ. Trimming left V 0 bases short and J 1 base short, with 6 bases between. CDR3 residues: CASSQDYGNTEAFF. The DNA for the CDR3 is TGTGCCAGCAGCCAAGATTACGGGAACACTGAAGCTTTCTTT.

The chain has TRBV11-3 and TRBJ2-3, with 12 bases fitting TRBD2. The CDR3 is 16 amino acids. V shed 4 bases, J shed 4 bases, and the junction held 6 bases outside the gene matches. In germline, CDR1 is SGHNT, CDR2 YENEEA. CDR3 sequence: CASSSRTSGTADTQYF. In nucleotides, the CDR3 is TGTGCCAGCAGCTCTAGGACTAGCGGGACGGCAGATACGCAGTATTTT.

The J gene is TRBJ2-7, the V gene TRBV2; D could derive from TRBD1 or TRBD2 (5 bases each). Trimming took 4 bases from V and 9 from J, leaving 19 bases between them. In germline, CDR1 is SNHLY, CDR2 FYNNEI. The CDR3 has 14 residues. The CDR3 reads CASSGPGTQFGQYF. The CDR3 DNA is TGTGCCAGCAGTGGTCCCGGGACCCAGTTTGGGCAGTACTTC.

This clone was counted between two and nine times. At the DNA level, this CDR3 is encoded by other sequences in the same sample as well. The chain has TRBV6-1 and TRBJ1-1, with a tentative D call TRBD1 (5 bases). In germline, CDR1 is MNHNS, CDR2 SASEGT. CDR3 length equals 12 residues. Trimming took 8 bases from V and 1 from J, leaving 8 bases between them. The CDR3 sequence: CASCGQNTEAFF. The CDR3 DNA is TGTGCCAGCTGTGGACAGAACACTGAAGCTTTCTTT.

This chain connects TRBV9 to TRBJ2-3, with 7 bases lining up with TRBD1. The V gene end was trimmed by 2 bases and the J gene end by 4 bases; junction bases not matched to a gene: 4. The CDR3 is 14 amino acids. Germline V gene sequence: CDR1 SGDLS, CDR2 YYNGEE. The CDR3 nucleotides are TGTGCCAGCAGCGTCCGACAGGGATCAGATACGCAGTATTTT. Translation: CASSVRQGSDTQYF.

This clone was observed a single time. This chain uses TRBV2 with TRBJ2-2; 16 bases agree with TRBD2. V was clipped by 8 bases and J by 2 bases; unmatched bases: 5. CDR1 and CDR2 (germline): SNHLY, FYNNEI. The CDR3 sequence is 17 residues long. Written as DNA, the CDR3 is TGTGCCAGCCGTGGGACTAGCGGGGGGGCCAACACCGGGGAGCTGTTTTTT. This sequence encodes CASRGTSGGANTGELFF.

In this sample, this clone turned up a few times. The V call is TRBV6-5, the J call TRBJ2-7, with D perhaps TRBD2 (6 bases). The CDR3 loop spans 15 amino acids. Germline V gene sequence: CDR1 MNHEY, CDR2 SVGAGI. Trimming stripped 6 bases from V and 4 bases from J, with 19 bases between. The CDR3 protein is CASSWTGAGSYEQYF. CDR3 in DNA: TGTGCCAGCAGCTGGACGGGAGCTGGCTCGTACGAGCAGTACTTC.

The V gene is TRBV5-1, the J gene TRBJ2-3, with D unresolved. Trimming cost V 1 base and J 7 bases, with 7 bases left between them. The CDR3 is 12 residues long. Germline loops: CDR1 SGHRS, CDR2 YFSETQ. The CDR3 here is CASSLPTNTQYF. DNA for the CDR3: TGCGCCAGCAGCTTGCCCACGAATACGCAGTATTTT.

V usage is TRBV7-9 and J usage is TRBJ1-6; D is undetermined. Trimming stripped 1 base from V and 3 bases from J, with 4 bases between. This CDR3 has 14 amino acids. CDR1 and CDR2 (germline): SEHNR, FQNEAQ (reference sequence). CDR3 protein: CASSLGNYNSPLHF. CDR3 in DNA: TGTGCCAGCAGCTTAGGGAACTATAATTCACCCCTCCACTTT.

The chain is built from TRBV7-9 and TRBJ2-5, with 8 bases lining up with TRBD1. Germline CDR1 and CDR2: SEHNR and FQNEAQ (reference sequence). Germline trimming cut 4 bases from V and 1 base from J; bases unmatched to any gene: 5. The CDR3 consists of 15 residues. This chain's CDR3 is CASSSRDRTQETQYF. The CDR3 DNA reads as TGTGCCAGCAGCTCTAGGGACAGGACCCAAGAGACCCAGTACTTC.

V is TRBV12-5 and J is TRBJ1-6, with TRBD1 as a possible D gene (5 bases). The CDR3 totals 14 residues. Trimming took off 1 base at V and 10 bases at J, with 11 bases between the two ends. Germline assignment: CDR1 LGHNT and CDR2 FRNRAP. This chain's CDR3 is CASGLALGESPLHF. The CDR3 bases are TGTGCTAGTGGTTTGGCCCTAGGGGAATCACCCCTCCACTTT.

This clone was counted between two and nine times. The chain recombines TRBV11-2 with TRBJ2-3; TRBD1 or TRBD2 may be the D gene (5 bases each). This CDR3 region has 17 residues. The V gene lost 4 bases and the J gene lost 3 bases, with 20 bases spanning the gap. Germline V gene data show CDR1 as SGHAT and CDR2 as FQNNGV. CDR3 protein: CASSSGLGEWVTDTQYF. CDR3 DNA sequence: TGTGCCAGCAGCTCGGGATTGGGGGAATGGGTTACAGATACGCAGTATTTT.